The T cell receptor beta chain described here comes from a study of cytomegalovirus exposure and HLA in healthy donors. CDR3 length equals 14 residues. V lost 2 bases, J lost 9 bases, and 14 bases lay in between. Germline assignment: CDR1 KGHSH and CDR2 LQKENI. The PCR was carried out with 60 Vbeta primers and 13 Jbeta primers. Libraries were prepared by immunoSEQ multiplex PCR; TCRdb keeps only in-frame clonotypes and omits some of them. The data hold more than 150,000 clones, with 76% observed a single time. The receptor was isolated from a woman in her twenties or thirties in good health and CMV-seropositive. The chain is built from TRBV18 and TRBJ1-5; maybe TRBD1 (5 bases). Sequencing was performed on PBMCs. The CDR3 loop reads CASSPSQDMWPQHF. CDR3 DNA: TGTGCCAGCTCACCATCCCAGGACATGTGGCCCCAGCATTTT. Drawing the rest from reference TRBV18 and TRBJ1-5, the complete variable domain is NAGVMQNPRHLVRRRGQEARLRCSPMKGHSHVYWYRQLPEEGLKFMVYLQKENIIDESGMPKERFSAEFPKEGPSILRIQQVVRGDSAAYFCASSPSQDMWPQHFGDGTRLSIL.